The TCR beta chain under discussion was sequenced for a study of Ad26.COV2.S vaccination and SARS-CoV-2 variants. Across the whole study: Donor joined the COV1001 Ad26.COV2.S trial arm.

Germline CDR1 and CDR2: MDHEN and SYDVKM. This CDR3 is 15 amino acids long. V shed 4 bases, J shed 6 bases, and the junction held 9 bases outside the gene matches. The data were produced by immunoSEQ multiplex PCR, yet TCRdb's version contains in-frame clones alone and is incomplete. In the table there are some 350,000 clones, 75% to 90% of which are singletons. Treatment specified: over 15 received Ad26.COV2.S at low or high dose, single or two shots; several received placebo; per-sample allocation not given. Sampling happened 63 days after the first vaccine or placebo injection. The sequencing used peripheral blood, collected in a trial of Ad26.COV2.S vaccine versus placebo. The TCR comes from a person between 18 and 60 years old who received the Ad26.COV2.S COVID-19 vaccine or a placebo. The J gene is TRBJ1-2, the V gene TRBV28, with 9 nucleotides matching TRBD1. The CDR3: CASSSLPTGGNGYTF. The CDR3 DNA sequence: TGTGCCAGCAGTTCCCTTCCGACAGGGGGGAATGGCTACACCTTC.